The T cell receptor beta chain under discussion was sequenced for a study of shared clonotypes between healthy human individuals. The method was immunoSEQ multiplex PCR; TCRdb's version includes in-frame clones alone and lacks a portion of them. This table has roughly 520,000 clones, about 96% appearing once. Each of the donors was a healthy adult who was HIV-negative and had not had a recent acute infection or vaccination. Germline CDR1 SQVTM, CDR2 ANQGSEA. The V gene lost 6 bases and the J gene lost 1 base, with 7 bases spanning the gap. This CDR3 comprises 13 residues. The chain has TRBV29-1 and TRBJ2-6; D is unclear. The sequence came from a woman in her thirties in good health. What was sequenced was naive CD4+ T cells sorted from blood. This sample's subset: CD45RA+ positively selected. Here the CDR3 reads CSVKTSGANVLTF. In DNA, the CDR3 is TGCAGCGTAAAAACTTCTGGGGCCAACGTCCTGACTTTC.